Listed below are T cell receptor beta chains from one sample, sequenced in a study of shared clonotypes between healthy human individuals. This table comes from immunoSEQ multiplex PCR, and its TCRdb copy is limited to in-frame clones, with some not included. Of roughly 590,000 clones detected, 95% to 96% appear once; the ten largest clones hold 0.1% to 0.11%. Sequenced sample: naive CD8+ T cells sorted from blood. The receptors stem from a woman in her 30s in good health. Each CDR3 is given with its conserved first and last residue. The D gene is left open where the match is weak. Clone size is given for some rows only: seen once, a few or many times, or a class if the clone is expanded.

TRBD1	TRBV7-9	TRBJ1-2	.	TGTGCCAGCAGCTCCGGGACAGGGGTGTATTATGGCTACACCTTC	CASSSGTGVYYGYTF
TRBD1	TRBV19	TRBJ2-5	.	TGTGCCAGTAGTGACGGGACAGGGACGGGCGAGACCCAGTACTTC	CASSDGTGTGETQYF
TRBD1	TRBV28	TRBJ2-5	.	TGTGCCAGCAGCCCCGGGACAGGGTTGGAGACCCAGTACTTC	CASSPGTGLETQYF
TRBD2	TRBV7-9	TRBJ2-2	.	TGTGCCAGCGGACTAGCGGGAGGGCCAGGGGGGGAGCTGTTTTTT	CASGLAGGPGGELFF
.	TRBV7-8	TRBJ2-1	.	TGTGCCAGCAGTTCCCTTAGGGCTACAGGGAGCTCCTACAATGAGCAGTTCTTC	CASSSLRATGSSYNEQFF
TRBD2	TRBV7-9	TRBJ2-7	.	TGTGCCAGCAGCTCGGGACTAGCGGGGGGTTACGAGCAGTACTTC	CASSSGLAGGYEQYF
TRBD2	TRBV9	TRBJ2-1	.	TGTGCCAGCAGGGGAGTAATAGCGGGAGGGATTAGTGAGCAGTTCTTC	CASRGVIAGGISEQFF
.	TRBV29-1	TRBJ1-1	.	TGCAGCGTTGAAGTCGTGGTCGGAGCTTTCTTT	CSVEVVVGAFF
.	TRBV13	TRBJ1-3	.	TGTGCCAGCAGCGTGATCGGGAACACCATATATTTT	CASSVIGNTIYF
.	TRBV9	TRBJ1-1	few	TGTGCCAGCAGCGATGTGTCAGGGGTGCACACTGAAGCTTTCTTT	CASSDVSGVHTEAFF